This T cell receptor (beta chain) was observed in a study of T cell responses to AZD1222 COVID-19 vaccine. Study-wide points: Researchers report vaccine-associated CD4 TCRs spanning spike, with dominance at 160-218 and 743-854. Spike-specific TCRs gained breadth and depth after people received two AZD1222 doses.

TCRdb's table, derived via immunoSEQ multiplex PCR, lists solely in-frame clones and lacks some. The sample carries 120,000 to 150,000 clones, around 90% recorded once. This clone was seen just once. The target antigen is unknown. Per the germline V gene, CDR1 is MDHEN and CDR2 is SYDVKM. Between the trimmed V and J ends, which lost 6 bases and 1 base, there was a span of 19 bases. The CDR3 is 17 residues long. The chain combines TRBV28 with TRBJ1-5; possible D gene TRBD1, 6 bases. The TCR comes from an adult who received the AZD1222 COVID-19 vaccine. Specimen: peripheral blood, collected 28 days after the second AZD1222 dose. CDR3 sequence reads: CASSHRQTGISNQPQHF. The DNA of the CDR3 is TGTGCCAGCAGCCACCGACAAACAGGGATAAGCAATCAGCCCCAGCATTTT.